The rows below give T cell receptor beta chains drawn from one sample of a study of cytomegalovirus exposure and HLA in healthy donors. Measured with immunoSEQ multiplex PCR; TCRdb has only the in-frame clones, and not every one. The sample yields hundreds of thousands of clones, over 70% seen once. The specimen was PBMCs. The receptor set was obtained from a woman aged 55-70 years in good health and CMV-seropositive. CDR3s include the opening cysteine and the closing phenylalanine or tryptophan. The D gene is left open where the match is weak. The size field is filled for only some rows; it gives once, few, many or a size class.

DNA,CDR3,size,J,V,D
TGCGCCAGCAGCCCAGGGGCGATTAATGAAAAACTGTTTTTT,CASSPGAINEKLFF,NA,TRBJ1-4,TRBV5-1,NA
TGTGCCAGCAGTGAAGGGGGGGGGAGCTCCTACGAGCAGTACTTC,CASSEGGGSSYEQYF,few,TRBJ2-7,TRBV6-1,TRBD2
TGTGCCAGCAGCTCATCACCGACAGCTAATTCACCCCTCCACTTT,CASSSSPTANSPLHF,NA,TRBJ1-6,TRBV11-2,NA
TGTGCCAGCAGTGAGACACTAGCGGTGGGAGAGACCCAGTACTTC,CASSETLAVGETQYF,NA,TRBJ2-5,TRBV2,TRBD2
TGTGCCAGCAGCCAAGGACAGGCTGGAGATGAAAAACTGTTTTTT,CASSQGQAGDEKLFF,few,TRBJ1-4,TRBV7-9,TRBD1
TGTGCCAGCAGTTTTACAGGACCGGGTCAGCCCCAGCATTTT,CASSFTGPGQPQHF,NA,TRBJ1-5,TRBV6-6,NA
TGCAGCTTCCGACAGGGGGCATACGAGCAGTACTTC,CSFRQGAYEQYF,few,TRBJ2-7,TRBV29-1,TRBD1
TGTGCTAGTGGTTTGGAGACAGGGGGCGCCGCTTTCTTT,CASGLETGGAAFF,NA,TRBJ1-1,TRBV12-5,TRBD1
TGTGCCAGCAGTAAATTGACAGGAGACGGGGAGGGAAAACTGTTTTTT,CASSKLTGDGEGKLFF,NA,TRBJ1-4,TRBV6-6,NA
TGCGCCAGCAGTGAGTCCAGGACACCTTCCAATGAGCAGTTCTTC,CASSESRTPSNEQFF,NA,TRBJ2-1,TRBV10-1,NA
TGTGCCAGCAGCAGAGGATACCGCGAGCAGTACTTC,CASSRGYREQYF,NA,TRBJ2-7,TRBV11-2,NA
TGTGCCAGCAGCCGGGGTATGAACACTGAAGCTTTCTTT,CASSRGMNTEAFF,NA,TRBJ1-1,TRBV2,NA
TGCGCCAGCAGCTTTAGCGGGAGGGGTTACAATGAGCAGTTCTTC,CASSFSGRGYNEQFF,NA,TRBJ2-1,TRBV5-1,TRBD2
TGTGCCAGCTCACAAGGACAGATCCAAGAGACCCAGTACTTC,CASSQGQIQETQYF,NA,TRBJ2-5,TRBV18,NA
TGTGCCAGCAGTGAATGGCAGAACTACGAGCAGTACTTC,CASSEWQNYEQYF,NA,TRBJ2-7,TRBV6-1,NA
TGTGCCAGCAGCTTGGGACTAGCAGGGTCTGAGCAGTACTTC,CASSLGLAGSEQYF,NA,TRBJ2-7,TRBV7-8,TRBD2
TGTGCCAGCAGCTTAAGTGGGGCAGTCTATAATTCACCCCTCCACTTT,CASSLSGAVYNSPLHF,NA,TRBJ1-6,TRBV7-9,NA
TGCGCCAGCAGCTTGGACAGGGGGATGATGGACGGCTACACCTTC,CASSLDRGMMDGYTF,NA,TRBJ1-2,TRBV5-1,TRBD1
TGTGCCAGCAGCTTACGACAGGGGGCGGGCGAGCAGTACTTC,CASSLRQGAGEQYF,NA,TRBJ2-7,TRBV11-1,TRBD1
TGTGCCAGCAGCCGAGGCGTGGGACAGTCCTATGGCTACACCTTC,CASSRGVGQSYGYTF,few,TRBJ1-2,TRBV7-6,TRBD1
TGTGCCAGCTCACCAAACAGCTACGAGCAGTACTTC,CASSPNSYEQYF,few,TRBJ2-7,TRBV18,NA
TGCGCCAGCAGCGCCCGGGACAGGGCCTTTGAGCAGTACTTC,CASSARDRAFEQYF,NA,TRBJ2-7,TRBV5-1,TRBD1
TGTGCCAGCAGTGAAGATATACTAGCGGGGGCCCGCGAGCAGTACTTC,CASSEDILAGAREQYF,NA,TRBJ2-7,TRBV6-1,TRBD2
TGTGCCAGCAGTCCGGGGTGGGAAACTGAAGCTTTCTTT,CASSPGWETEAFF,NA,TRBJ1-1,TRBV2,NA
TGTGCCTGGACTAGCGGGGGGGCCGCAAAGGATACGCAGTATTTT,CAWTSGGAAKDTQYF,NA,TRBJ2-3,TRBV30,TRBD2
TGTGCCAGCAGTGGGGAGACCAACTATGGCTACACCTTC,CASSGETNYGYTF,NA,TRBJ1-2,TRBV2,NA
TGTGCCAGCAGCCAAACAGGGGACTATGGCTACACCTTC,CASSQTGDYGYTF,NA,TRBJ1-2,TRBV7-3,TRBD1
TGTGCCAGCAGCTTAGGGGGGCAACGGGCTGAAGCTTTCTTT,CASSLGGQRAEAFF,few,TRBJ1-1,TRBV11-2,NA
TGTGCCAGCAGCCCCCGGGTTCTAGCGGGCCAGCAGTTCTTC,CASSPRVLAGQQFF,NA,TRBJ2-1,TRBV11-2,TRBD2
TGCGCCAGCAGCCTGGAAGTAGGGACTAGAGTAAAAGAGACCCAGTACTTC,CASSLEVGTRVKETQYF,NA,TRBJ2-5,TRBV5-1,TRBD2
TGTGCCAGCTCCGAGCCGGGCCCAGGGGGTCTCGAGCAGTACTTC,CASSEPGPGGLEQYF,NA,TRBJ2-7,TRBV4-2,TRBD1
TGCGCCAGCAGCTTGATCGGGGGGACTAATGAAAAACTGTTTTTT,CASSLIGGTNEKLFF,NA,TRBJ1-4,TRBV5-1,NA
TGTGCCAGCAGCTCTCGTGGGGGCGCATACACTGAAGCTTTCTTT,CASSSRGGAYTEAFF,NA,TRBJ1-1,TRBV5-4,NA
TGTGCCAGCAGCGCCCTGGGACTAGCGGAGTACAATGAGCAGTTCTTC,CASSALGLAEYNEQFF,NA,TRBJ2-1,TRBV9,TRBD2
TGTGCCAGCAGCCTTCCGGGCGGAGGGACCTACGAGCAGTACTTC,CASSLPGGGTYEQYF,NA,TRBJ2-7,TRBV4-2,NA
TGCGCCAGCAGCCAAGAGGGGCTATTCTATGGCTACACCTTC,CASSQEGLFYGYTF,few,TRBJ1-2,TRBV4-1,NA
TGTGCCAGCAGCGGGCGACTAGCGGGGGGTCTAGCCAAAAACATTCAGTACTTC,CASSGRLAGGLAKNIQYF,NA,TRBJ2-4,TRBV4-2,TRBD2
TGTGCCAGCAGTCCCCGGACACAAGAGACCCAGTACTTC,CASSPRTQETQYF,NA,TRBJ2-5,TRBV6-1,NA
TGTGCCAGCAGCTCCCAGGCGATAACAAACTATGGCTACACCTTC,CASSSQAITNYGYTF,NA,TRBJ1-2,TRBV7-9,NA
TGTGCCAGCAGTTTGAGTCCACCCCGTGACAATGAGCAGTTCTTC,CASSLSPPRDNEQFF,once,TRBJ2-1,TRBV6-4,NA
TGTGCCAGTAGCCCACACGACAGGGGGGTCAATCAGCCCCAGCATTTT,CASSPHDRGVNQPQHF,NA,TRBJ1-5,TRBV19,TRBD1
TGTGCCAGCAGTATCAACAGGGGGTCGGCGGAAAAACTGTTTTTT,CASSINRGSAEKLFF,NA,TRBJ1-4,TRBV27,TRBD1
TGTGCCAGTAGTATGGACAGGGGGACTGTCACAGATACGCAGTATTTT,CASSMDRGTVTDTQYF,NA,TRBJ2-3,TRBV19,TRBD1
TGTGCCAGCAGTGAAGCGGCCAGGACAGGCCCTGGAAACACCATATATTTT,CASSEAARTGPGNTIYF,NA,TRBJ1-3,TRBV6-1,TRBD1
TGTGCCAGCAGCTTATGGAGCGGGGAGCTGTTTTTT,CASSLWSGELFF,NA,TRBJ2-2,TRBV11-2,NA
TGTGCCAGCAGCCGCGGCAGGGCTGGCGAGCAGTACTTC,CASSRGRAGEQYF,NA,TRBJ2-7,TRBV28,NA
TGTGCCACGGGACAGTCCCTTAATCAGCCCCAGCATTTT,CATGQSLNQPQHF,NA,TRBJ1-5,TRBV10-3,TRBD1
TGTGCCAGCAGCCCGAGGACAGGGGGAAATTCACCCCTCCACTTT,CASSPRTGGNSPLHF,NA,TRBJ1-6,TRBV7-2,TRBD1
TGTGCCATCAGGGGGACAGGGAGAGATTCACCCCTCCACTTT,CAIRGTGRDSPLHF,NA,TRBJ1-6,TRBV10-3,TRBD1
TGTGCCAGCAGAAGACTAGCGGGAGGGCCGGGGAACACCGGGGAGCTGTTTTTT,CASRRLAGGPGNTGELFF,NA,TRBJ2-2,TRBV2,TRBD2
TGTGCCAGCAGTCCTACAGGGCAGGGAAATTCACCCCTCCACTTT,CASSPTGQGNSPLHF,NA,TRBJ1-6,TRBV28,NA
TGTGCCAGCAGTCCGGGACAGGAAGAGACCCAGTACTTC,CASSPGQEETQYF,NA,TRBJ2-5,TRBV28,TRBD1